This passage covers 4 T cell receptor beta chains from one sample sequenced in a study of shared clonotypes between healthy human individuals (dated by TCRdb to about 2020). Libraries were constructed by the immunoSEQ multiplex PCR assay. Held by TCRdb, this immuneACCESS table contains in-frame sequences only and omits some clones. Under half of the omission traces to an unresolved V gene where checked; the cause of the rest is unknown. The sample profile shows under 1,900,000 clones; 97% to 99% of them were found once. The top ten clones comprise about 0.4% of the sample. The source material was naive CD4+ T cells sorted from blood. Sample cell subset or site, as interpreted from the label and publication: CD45RA+ positively selected. The source is a man aged 25 to 45 in good health.

The chain carries TRBV7-7 and TRBJ1-5; the D gene is possibly TRBD1 (5 bases). Per the germline V gene, CDR1 is SSHAT and CDR2 is FNYEAQ (reference sequence). CDR3 size: 13 residues. The V end was cut by 5 bases, the J end by 4 bases, with 9 bases between. The CDR3, as DNA: TGTGCCAGCAGCCAGGACATAAATCAGCCCCAGCATTTT. Protein product: CASSQDINQPQHF.

The chain recombines TRBV6-5 with TRBJ2-7, with 7 bases aligning to TRBD2. V lost 8 bases to trimming and J lost 6 bases; unmatched junction nucleotides: 4. The germline V gene has CDR1 MNHEY and CDR2 SVGAGI. CDR3 length equals 11 residues. The CDR3 protein is CASLSGGEQYF. In nucleotides, the CDR3 is TGTGCCAGCTTATCGGGGGGCGAGCAGTACTTC.

The chain has TRBV11-3 and TRBJ2-6; possible D gene TRBD1, 5 bases. The CDR3 loop spans 16 amino acids. Trimming took off 3 bases at V and 0 bases at J, with 9 bases between the two ends. Germline V gene lookup returns CDR1 SGHNT and CDR2 YENEEA. In DNA, the CDR3 is TGTGCCAGCAGCTTTAGGGGCAGCTCTGGGGCCAACGTCCTGACTTTC. Its translation is CASSFRGSSGANVLTF.

The CDR3 bases are TGTGCCAGCAGGAGAACCGGGACTAGCGGTGAGCAGTTCTTC. Encoded protein: CASRRTGTSGEQFF. The chain employs TRBV6-5 and TRBJ2-1, with 11 positions matching TRBD2. CDR3 length equals 14 residues. J lost 9 bases, V lost 6 bases, and 7 bases had no gene match. Germline CDR1 and CDR2: MNHEY and SVGAGI.